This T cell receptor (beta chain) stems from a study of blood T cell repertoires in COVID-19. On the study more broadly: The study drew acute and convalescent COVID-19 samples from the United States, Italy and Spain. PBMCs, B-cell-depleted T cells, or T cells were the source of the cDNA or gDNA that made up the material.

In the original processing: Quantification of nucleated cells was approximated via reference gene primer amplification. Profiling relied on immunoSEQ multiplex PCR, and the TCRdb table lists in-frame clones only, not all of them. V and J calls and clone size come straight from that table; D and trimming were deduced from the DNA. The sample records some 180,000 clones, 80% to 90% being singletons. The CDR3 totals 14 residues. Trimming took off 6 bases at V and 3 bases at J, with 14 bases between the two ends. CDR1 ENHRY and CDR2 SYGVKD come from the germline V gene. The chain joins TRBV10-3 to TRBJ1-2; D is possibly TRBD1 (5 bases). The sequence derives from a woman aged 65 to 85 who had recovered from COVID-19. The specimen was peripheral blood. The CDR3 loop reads CAIRGDLGDYGYTF. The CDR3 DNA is TGTGCCATCAGGGGGGACTTGGGCGACTATGGCTACACCTTC.